This section outlines one T cell receptor (beta chain) sequence together with its context. The sample is drawn from a study of T cell changes during pregnancy in multiple sclerosis. TCRdb keeps only in-frame clones here, not all; method: immunoSEQ multiplex PCR. The table lists 10,000 to 13,000 clones, approximately 90% of them singletons, with about 5.1% in the top ten. V was pared by 4 bases and J by 5 bases, with 5 bases between. CDR1 MNHEY and CDR2 SMNVEV come from the germline V gene (reference sequence). The CDR3 runs 11 residues. This sample comprised CD8+ T cells from peripheral blood mononuclear cells, obtained in the first trimester of pregnancy. The TCR sequence derives from a female donor in good health, enrolled as a control in a pregnancy study. The chain joins TRBV27 to TRBJ2-5, with a weak D call TRBD2 (5 bases). The CDR3 sequence: CASSSGETQYF. The DNA of the CDR3 is TGTGCCAGCAGTTCGGGGGAGACCCAGTACTTC.